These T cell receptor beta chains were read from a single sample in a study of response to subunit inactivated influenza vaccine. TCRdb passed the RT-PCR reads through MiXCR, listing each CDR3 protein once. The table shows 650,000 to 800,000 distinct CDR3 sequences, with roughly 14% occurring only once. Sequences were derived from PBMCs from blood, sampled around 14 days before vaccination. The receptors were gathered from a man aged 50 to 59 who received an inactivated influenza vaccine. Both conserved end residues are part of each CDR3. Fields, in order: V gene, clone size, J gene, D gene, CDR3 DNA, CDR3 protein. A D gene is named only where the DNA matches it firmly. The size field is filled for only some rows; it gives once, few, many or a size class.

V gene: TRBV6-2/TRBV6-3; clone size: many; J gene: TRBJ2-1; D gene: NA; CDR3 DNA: TGTGCCAGCAGTTACTCGATAATCAGCAATGAGCAGTTCTTC; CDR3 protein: CASSYSIISNEQFF
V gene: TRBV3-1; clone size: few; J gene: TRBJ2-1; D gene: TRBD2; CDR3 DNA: TGTGCCAGCAGCCAAGAATACCTAGCGGTCTACAATGAGCAGTTCTTC; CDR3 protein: CASSQEYLAVYNEQFF
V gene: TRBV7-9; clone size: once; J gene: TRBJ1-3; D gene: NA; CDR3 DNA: TGTGCCAGCAGCGCAGGGTTTCCTGGAAACACCATATATTTT; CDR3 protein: CASSAGFPGNTIYF
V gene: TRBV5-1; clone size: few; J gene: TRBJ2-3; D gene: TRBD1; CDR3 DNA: TGCGCCAGCAGCGCGGACAGGGGTGCAGATACGCAGTATTTT; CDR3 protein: CASSADRGADTQYF
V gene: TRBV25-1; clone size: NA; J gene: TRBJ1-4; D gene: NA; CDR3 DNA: TGTGCCAGCAGTGAATATGGCAGGGTCGATGAAAAACTGTTTTTT; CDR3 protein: CASSEYGRVDEKLFF
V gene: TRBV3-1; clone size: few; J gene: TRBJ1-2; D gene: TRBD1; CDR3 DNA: TGTGCCAGCAGCCCCCGGGACAGGGGAGGAGGCTACACCTTC; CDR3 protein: CASSPRDRGGGYTF
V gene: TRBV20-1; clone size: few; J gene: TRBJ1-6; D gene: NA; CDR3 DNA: TGCAGTGCTAGTGGGGCTGGGGGCGGCGGCAACTCACCCCTCCACTTT; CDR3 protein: CSASGAGGGGNSPLHF
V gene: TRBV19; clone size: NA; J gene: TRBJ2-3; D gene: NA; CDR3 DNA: TGTGCCAGTAGTATAGCCAAAGATTCGCAGTATTTT; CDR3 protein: CASSIAKDSQYF
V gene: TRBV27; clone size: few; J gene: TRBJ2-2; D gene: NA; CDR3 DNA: TGTGCCAGCAGTTTACCTCGACAGCCCGGGGAGCTGTTTTTT; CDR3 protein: CASSLPRQPGELFF
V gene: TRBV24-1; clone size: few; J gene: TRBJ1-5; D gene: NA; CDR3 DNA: TGTGCCACCAGTGATCCCAGTAGAAATCAGCCCCAGCATTTT; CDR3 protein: CATSDPSRNQPQHF
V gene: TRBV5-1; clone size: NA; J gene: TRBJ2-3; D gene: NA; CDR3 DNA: TGCGCCAGCAGCTTGGTTGGGAAGAGCACAGATACGCAGTATTTT; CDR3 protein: CASSLVGKSTDTQYF
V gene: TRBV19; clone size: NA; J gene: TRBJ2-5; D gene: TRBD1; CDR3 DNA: TGTGCCAGTAACACCGGACAGGGGGCGCGAGAGACCCAGTACTTC; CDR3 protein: CASNTGQGARETQYF
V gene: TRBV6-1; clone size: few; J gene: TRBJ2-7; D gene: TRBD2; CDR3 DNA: TGTGCCAGCAGCCCAGCTAGCGGGTTCTCCTACGAGCAGTACTTC; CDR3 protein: CASSPASGFSYEQYF
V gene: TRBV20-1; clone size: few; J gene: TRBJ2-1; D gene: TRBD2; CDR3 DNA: TGCAGTGCAGCAATTAGCGGGAGTCGGTACAATGAGCAGTTCTTC; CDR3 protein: CSAAISGSRYNEQFF
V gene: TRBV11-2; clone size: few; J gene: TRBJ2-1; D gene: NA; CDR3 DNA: TGTGCCAGCAGCTTCGACGGATCCAACTCCTACAATGAGCAGTTCTTC; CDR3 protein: CASSFDGSNSYNEQFF
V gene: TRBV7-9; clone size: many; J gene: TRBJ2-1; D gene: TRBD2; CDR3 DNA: TGTGCCAGCAGCCCTCTGGGGACTAGCGGAAGAAATGAGCAGTTCTTC; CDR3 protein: CASSPLGTSGRNEQFF
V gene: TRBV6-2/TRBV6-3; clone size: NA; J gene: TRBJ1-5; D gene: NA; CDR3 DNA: TGTGCCAGCAGACTGGGACCGCTCAATCAGCCCCAGCATTTT; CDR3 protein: CASRLGPLNQPQHF
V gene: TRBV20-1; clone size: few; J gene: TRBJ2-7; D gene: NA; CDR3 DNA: TGCAGTGCTAGAGATCCGGGGAAGCCTCCCTACGAGCAGTACTTC; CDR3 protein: CSARDPGKPPYEQYF
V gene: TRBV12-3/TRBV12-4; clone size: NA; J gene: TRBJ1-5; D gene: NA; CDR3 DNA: TGTGCCAGCAGTTTACGACCCGGGGGGCCCGGGCATTTT; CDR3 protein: CASSLRPGGPGHF
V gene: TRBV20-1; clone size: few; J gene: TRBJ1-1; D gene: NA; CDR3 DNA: TGCAGTGCTAGAGAATCCCCCACAGCCATGAACACTGAAGCTTTCTTT; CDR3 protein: CSARESPTAMNTEAFF
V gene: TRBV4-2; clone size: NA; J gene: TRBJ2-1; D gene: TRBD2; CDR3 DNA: TGTGCCAGCAGCCCCCACTTTAGCGGGAGAGGAAATGAGCAGTTCTTC; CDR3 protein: CASSPHFSGRGNEQFF
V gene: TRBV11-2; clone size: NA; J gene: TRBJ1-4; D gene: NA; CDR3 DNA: TGTGCCAGCAGCACCAACAGGAATGAAAAACTGTTTTTT; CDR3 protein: CASSTNRNEKLFF
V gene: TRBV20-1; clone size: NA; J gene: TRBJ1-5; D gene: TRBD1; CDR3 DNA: TGCAGTGCTAGAGCGGGACAGAGCAATCAGCCCCAGCATTTT; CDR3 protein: CSARAGQSNQPQHF
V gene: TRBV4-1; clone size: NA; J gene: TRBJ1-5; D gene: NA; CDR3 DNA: TGCGCCAGCAGCCAGCCTAATCAGCCCCAGCATTTT; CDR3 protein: CASSQPNQPQHF
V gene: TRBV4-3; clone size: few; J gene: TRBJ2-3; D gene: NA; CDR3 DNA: TGCGCCAGCAGCCAGGCTGGCGCGGATACGCAGTATTTT; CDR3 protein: CASSQAGADTQYF
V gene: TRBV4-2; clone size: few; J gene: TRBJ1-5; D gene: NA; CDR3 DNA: TGTGCCAGCAGCCAAGCGGGCCGGCTAAGCCAGCCCCAGCATTTT; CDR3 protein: CASSQAGRLSQPQHF
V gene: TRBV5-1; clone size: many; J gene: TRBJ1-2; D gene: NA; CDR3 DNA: TGCGCCAGCAGCCCAGGCCCAAACTATGGCTACACCTTC; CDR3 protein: CASSPGPNYGYTF
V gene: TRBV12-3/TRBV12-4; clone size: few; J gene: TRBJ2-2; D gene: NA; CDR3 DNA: TGTGCCAGCAGTTTGACGCCTTCGGGGGGGGAGCTGTTTTTT; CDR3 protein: CASSLTPSGGELFF
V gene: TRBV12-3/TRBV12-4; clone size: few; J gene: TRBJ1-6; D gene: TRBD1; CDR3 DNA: TGTGCCAGCAGCGACAGGGGGCCTTCACCCCTCCACTTT; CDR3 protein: CASSDRGPSPLHF
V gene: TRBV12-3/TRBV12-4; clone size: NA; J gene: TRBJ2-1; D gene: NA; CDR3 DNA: TGTGCCAGCAGTTTAGAAGGCAGGGCCGACTACAATGAGCAGTTCTTC; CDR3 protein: CASSLEGRADYNEQFF
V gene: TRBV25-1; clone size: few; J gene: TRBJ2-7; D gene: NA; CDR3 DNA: TGTGCCAGCAGTGACCACAGGTACGAGCAGTACTTC; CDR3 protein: CASSDHRYEQYF
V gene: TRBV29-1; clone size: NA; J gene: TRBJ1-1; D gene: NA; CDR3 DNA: TGCAGCGTTAAGACAGGGAACACTGAAGCTTTCTTT; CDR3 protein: CSVKTGNTEAFF
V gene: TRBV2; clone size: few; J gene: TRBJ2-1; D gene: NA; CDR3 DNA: TGTGCCAGCAGTGAGGGCGGGAACGTTTACAATGAGCAGTTCTTC; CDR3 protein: CASSEGGNVYNEQFF
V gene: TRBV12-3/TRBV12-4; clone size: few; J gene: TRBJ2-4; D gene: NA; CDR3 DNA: TGTGCCAGCAGGGGAACGGGGTTGAAAAACATTCAGTACTTC; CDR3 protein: CASRGTGLKNIQYF
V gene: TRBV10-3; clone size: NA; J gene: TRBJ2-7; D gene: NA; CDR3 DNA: TGTGCCATCAGTGAGCCCGACAGACTAAGCGTGTACGAGCAGTACTTC; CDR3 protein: CAISEPDRLSVYEQYF
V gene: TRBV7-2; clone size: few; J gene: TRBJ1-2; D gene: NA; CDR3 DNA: TGTGCCAGCAGCCCTCGCGGGAACTCCTATGGCTACACCTTC; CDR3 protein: CASSPRGNSYGYTF
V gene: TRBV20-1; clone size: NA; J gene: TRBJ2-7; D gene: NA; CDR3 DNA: TGCAGTGCTAGGCGTGCACAGGGTGGCCACGAGCAGTACTTC; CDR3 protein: CSARRAQGGHEQYF